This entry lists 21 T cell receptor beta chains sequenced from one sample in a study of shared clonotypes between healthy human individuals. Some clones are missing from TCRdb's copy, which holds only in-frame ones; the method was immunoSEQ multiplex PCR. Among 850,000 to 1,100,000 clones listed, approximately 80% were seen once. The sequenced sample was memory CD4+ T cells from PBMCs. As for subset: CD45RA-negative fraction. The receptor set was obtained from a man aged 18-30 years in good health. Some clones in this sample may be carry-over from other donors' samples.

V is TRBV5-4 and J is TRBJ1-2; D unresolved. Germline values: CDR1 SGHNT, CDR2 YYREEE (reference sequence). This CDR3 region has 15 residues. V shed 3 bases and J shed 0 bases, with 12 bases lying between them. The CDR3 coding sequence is TGTGCCAGCAGCTACACGGCCCTCTCTAACTATGGCTACACCTTC. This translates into CASSYTALSNYGYTF.

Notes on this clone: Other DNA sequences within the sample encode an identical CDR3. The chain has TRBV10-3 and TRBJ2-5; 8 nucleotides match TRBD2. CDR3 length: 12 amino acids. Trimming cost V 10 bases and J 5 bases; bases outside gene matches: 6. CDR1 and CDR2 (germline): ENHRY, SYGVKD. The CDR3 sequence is CATSGGGETQYF. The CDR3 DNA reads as TGTGCCACCAGCGGGGGCGGGGAGACCCAGTACTTC.

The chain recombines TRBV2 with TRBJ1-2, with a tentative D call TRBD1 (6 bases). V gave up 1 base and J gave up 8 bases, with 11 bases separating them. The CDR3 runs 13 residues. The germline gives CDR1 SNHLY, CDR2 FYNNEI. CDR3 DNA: TGTGCCAGCAGTGAAGGGGGGGCACGGGGCTACACCTTC. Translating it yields CASSEGGARGYTF.

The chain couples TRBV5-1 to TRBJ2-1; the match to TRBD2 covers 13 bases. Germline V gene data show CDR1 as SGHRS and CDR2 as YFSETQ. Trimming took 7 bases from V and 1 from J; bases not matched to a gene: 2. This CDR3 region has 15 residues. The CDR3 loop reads CASVGLAGSYNEQFF. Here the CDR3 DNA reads TGCGCCAGCGTGGGACTAGCGGGATCCTACAATGAGCAGTTCTTC.

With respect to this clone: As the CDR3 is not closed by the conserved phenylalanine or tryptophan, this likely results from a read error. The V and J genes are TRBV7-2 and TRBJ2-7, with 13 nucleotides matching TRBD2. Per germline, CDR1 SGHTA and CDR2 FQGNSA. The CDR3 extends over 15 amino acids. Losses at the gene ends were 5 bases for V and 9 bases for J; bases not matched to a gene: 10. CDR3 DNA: TGTGCCAGCAGCAGCCAGTGGACTAGCGGGAGAGGGCAGTACTTA. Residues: CASSSQWTSGRGQYL.

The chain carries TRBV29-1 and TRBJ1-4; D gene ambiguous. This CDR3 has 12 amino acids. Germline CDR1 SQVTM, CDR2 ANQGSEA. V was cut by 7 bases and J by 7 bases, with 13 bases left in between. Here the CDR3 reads CSAVKGGEKLFF. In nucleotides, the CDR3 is TGCAGCGCTGTAAAGGGTGGTGAAAAACTGTTTTTT.

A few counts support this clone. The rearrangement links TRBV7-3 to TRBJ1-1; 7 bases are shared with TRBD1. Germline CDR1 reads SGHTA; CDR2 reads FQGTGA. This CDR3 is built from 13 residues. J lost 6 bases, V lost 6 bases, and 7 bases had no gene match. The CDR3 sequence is CASRPTGVSEAFF. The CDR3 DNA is TGTGCCAGCAGGCCTACAGGGGTATCTGAAGCTTTCTTT.

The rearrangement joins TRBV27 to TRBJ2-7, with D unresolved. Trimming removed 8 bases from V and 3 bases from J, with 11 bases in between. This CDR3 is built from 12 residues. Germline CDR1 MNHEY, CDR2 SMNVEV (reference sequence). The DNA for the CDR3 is TGTGCCAGCGATGCCCCTGACTACGAGCAGTACTTC. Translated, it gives CASDAPDYEQYF.

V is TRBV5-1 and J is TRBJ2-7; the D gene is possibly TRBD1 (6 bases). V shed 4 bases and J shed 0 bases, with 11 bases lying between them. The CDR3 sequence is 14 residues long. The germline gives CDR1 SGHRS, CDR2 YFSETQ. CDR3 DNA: TGCGCCAGCAGCCTCCGGGACAACTCCTACGAGCAGTACTTC. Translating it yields CASSLRDNSYEQYF. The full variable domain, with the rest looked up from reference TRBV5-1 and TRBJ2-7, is KAGVTQTPRYLIKTRGQQVTLSCSPISGHRSVSWYQQTPGQGLQFLFEYFSETQRNKGNFPGRFSGRQFSNSRSEMNVSTLELGDSALYLCASSLRDNSYEQYFGPGTRLTVT.

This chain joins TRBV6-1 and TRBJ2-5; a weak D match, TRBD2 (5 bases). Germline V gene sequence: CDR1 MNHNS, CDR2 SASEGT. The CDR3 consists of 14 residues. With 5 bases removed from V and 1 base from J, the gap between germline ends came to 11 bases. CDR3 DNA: TGTGCCAGCAGTCCGGGGTCCCGCCAAGAGACCCAGTACTTC. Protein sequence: CASSPGSRQETQYF.

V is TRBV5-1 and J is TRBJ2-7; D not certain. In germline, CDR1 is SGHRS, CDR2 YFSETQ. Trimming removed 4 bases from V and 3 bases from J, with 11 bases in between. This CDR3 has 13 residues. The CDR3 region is CASSVDSYYEQYF. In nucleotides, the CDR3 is TGCGCCAGCAGCGTTGACTCCTACTACGAGCAGTACTTC.

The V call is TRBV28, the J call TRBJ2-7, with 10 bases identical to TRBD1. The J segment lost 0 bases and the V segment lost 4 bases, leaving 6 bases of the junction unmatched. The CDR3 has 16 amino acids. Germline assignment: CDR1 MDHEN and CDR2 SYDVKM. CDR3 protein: CASSSPTGGRSYEQYF. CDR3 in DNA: TGTGCCAGCAGTTCTCCGACAGGGGGCCGCTCCTACGAGCAGTACTTC.

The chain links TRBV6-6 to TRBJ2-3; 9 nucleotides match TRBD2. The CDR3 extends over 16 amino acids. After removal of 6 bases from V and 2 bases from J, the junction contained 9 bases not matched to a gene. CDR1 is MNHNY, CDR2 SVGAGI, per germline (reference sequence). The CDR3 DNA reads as TGTGCCAGCAGGGATTCCGCTAGCGGGAACACAGATACGCAGTATTTT. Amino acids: CASRDSASGNTDTQYF.

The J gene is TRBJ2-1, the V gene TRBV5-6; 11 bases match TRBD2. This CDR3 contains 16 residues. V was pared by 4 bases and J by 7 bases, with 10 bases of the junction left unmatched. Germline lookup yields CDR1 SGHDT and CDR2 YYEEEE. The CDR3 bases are TGTGCCAGCAGCCTGCGTGGTACTAGCGGGAGTAATGAGCAGTTCTTC. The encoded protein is CASSLRGTSGSNEQFF.

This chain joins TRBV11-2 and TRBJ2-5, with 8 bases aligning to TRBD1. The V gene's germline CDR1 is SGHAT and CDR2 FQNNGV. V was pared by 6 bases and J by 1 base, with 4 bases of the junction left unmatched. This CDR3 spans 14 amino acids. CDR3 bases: TGTGCCAGCAGAGCCGGACAGGGCCAAGAGACCCAGTACTTC. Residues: CASRAGQGQETQYF.

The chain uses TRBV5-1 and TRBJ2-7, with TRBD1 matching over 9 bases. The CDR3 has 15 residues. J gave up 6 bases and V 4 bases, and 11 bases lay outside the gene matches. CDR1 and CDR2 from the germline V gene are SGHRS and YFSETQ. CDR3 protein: CASSLVGTGTGEQYF. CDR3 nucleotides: TGCGCCAGCAGCCTGGTCGGGACAGGGACGGGCGAGCAGTACTTC.

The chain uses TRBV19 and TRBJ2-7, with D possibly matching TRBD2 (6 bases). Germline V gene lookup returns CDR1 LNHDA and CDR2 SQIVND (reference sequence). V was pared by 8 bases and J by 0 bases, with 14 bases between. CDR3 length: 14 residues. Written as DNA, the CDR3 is TGTGCCAGTTCCGCCCGGCGGGACTCCTACGAGCAGTACTTC. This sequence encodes CASSARRDSYEQYF.

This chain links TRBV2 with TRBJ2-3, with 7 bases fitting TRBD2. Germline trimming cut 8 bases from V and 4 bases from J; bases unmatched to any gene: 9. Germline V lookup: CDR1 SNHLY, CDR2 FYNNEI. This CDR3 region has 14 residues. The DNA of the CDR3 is TGTGCCAGCCGGACTAGTACGGGGGCAGATACGCAGTATTTT. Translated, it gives CASRTSTGADTQYF.

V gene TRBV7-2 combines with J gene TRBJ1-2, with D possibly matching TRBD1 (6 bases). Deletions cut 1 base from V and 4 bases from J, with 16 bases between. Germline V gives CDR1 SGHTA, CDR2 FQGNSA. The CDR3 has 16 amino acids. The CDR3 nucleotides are TGTGCCAGCAGCTTAGGTTTGGCGGGGGCGAGCTATGGCTACACCTTC. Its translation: CASSLGLAGASYGYTF.

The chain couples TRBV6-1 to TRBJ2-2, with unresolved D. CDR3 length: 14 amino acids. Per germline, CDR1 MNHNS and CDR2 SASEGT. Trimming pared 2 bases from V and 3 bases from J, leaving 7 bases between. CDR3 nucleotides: TGTGCCAGCAGTGAAATAAGTTACACCGGGGAGCTGTTTTTT. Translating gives CASSEISYTGELFF.

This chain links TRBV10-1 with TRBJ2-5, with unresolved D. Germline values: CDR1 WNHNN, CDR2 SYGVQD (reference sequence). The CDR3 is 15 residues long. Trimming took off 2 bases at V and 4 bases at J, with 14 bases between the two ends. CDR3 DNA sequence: TGCGCCAGCAGTGAGGGACGTAGCAAGGGAGAGACCCAGTACTTC. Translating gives CASSEGRSKGETQYF.